Listed below are T cell receptor beta chains from one sample, sequenced in a study of beta chain features in type 1 diabetes. Clones were sequenced by immunoSEQ multiplex PCR, and TCRdb holds only the in-frame ones, with some missing. This repertoire shows 250,000 to 350,000 clones, about 14% found once; its top ten account for over 5.5%. Sequenced sample: central memory CD4+ T cells from blood. The receptors stem from a man aged 30 to 45 in good health. CDR3s include the opening cysteine and the closing phenylalanine or tryptophan. The D gene is left open where the match is weak. A clone size is listed for some rows: how often the clone was seen (once, few, many), or a class if it is expanded.

j_call,d_call,v_call,clone_size,cdr3_aa,cdr3_nt
TRBJ1-2,TRBD1,TRBV4-1,many,CASSSRDSQNYGYTF,TGCGCCAGCAGCTCAAGGGACAGTCAGAACTATGGCTACACCTTC
TRBJ2-7,-,TRBV5-1,few,CASGDHYEQYF,TGCGCCAGCGGGGACCACTACGAGCAGTACTTC
TRBJ1-1,TRBD1,TRBV2,-,CASNSGGPNTEAFF,TGTGCCAGTAATTCAGGGGGACCGAACACTGAAGCTTTCTTT
TRBJ1-1,-,TRBV5-1,-,CASTPGREGTEAFF,TGCGCCAGCACCCCGGGCAGAGAGGGCACTGAAGCTTTCTTT
TRBJ1-3,TRBD1,TRBV5-1,-,CASSPGQGTNTIYF,TGCGCCAGCAGCCCGGGACAGGGAACGAACACCATATATTTT
TRBJ1-2,-,TRBV20-1,many,CSASPFGGYTF,TGCAGTGCTTCGCCTTTTGGGGGCTACACCTTC
TRBJ1-4,-,TRBV11-3,-,CASSLWGNTNEKLFF,TGTGCCAGCAGCTTATGGGGGAATACTAATGAAAAACTGTTTTTT
TRBJ2-5,TRBD1,TRBV15,few,CATSRDPQGAGETQYF,TGTGCCACCAGCAGAGACCCTCAGGGGGCGGGGGAGACCCAGTACTTC
TRBJ1-4,TRBD1,TRBV7-9,few,CASRPGQGGTNEKLFF,TGTGCCAGCAGACCCGGACAGGGAGGGACTAATGAAAAACTGTTTTTT
TRBJ2-2,-,TRBV19,few,CASSIDRNTGELFF,TGTGCCAGTAGTATAGACAGAAACACCGGGGAGCTGTTTTTT
TRBJ1-2,TRBD1,TRBV30,many,CAFTQQTGDGYTF,TGTGCCTTTACACAACAAACAGGGGATGGCTACACCTTC
TRBJ2-1,TRBD2,TRBV10-3,few,CAISESGREREGRLDEQFF,TGTGCCATCAGTGAGTCAGGCCGGGAGCGGGAGGGCCGGCTCGATGAGCAGTTCTTC
TRBJ1-5,-,TRBV6-7,few,CASPFPVGHDSNQPQHF,TGTGCCAGCCCCTTCCCTGTTGGACACGATAGCAATCAGCCCCAGCATTTT
TRBJ2-2,-,TRBV12-2,few,CASRVSGNTGELFF,TGTGCAAGTCGCGTTAGCGGTAACACCGGGGAGCTGTTTTTT
TRBJ2-4,TRBD1,TRBV6-5,few,CASNADRGDIQYF,TGTGCCAGCAACGCGGACAGGGGAGACATTCAGTACTTC